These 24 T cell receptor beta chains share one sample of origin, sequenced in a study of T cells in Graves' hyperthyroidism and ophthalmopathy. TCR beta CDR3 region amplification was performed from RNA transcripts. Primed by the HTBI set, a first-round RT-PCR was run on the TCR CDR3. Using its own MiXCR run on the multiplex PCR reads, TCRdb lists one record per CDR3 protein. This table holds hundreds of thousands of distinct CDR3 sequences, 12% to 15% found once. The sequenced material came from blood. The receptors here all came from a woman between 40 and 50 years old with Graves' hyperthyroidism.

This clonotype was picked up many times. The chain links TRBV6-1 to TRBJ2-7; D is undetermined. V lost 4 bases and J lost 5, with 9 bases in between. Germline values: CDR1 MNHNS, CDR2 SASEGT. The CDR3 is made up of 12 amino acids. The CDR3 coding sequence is TGTGCCAGCAGTGCCCTCCCGCACGAGCAGTACTTC. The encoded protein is CASSALPHEQYF.

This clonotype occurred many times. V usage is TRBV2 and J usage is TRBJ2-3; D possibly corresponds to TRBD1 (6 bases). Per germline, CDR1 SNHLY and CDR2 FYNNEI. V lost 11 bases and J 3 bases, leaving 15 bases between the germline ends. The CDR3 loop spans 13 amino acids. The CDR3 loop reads CAAPGTPTDTQYF. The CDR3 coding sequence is TGTGCCGCCCCCGGGACACCGACAGATACGCAGTATTTT.

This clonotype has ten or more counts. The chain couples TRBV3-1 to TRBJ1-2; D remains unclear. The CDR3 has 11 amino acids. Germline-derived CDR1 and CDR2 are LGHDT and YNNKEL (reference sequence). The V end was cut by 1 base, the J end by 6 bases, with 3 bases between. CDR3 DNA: TGTGCCAGCAGCCAAGCCCATGGCTACACCTTC. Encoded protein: CASSQAHGYTF.

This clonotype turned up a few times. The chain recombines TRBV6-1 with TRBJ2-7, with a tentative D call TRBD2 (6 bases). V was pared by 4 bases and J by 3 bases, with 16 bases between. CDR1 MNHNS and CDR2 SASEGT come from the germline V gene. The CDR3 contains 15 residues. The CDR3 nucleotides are TGTGCCAGCAGTGCCCGGGCGGGACCCATCTACGAGCAGTACTTC. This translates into CASSARAGPIYEQYF.

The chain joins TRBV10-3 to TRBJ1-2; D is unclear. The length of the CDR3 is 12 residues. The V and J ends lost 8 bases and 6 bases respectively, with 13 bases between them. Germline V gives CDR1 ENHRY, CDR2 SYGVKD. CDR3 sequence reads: CAIDEGGNGYTF. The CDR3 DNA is TGTGCCATCGACGAGGGCGGCAATGGCTACACCTTC.

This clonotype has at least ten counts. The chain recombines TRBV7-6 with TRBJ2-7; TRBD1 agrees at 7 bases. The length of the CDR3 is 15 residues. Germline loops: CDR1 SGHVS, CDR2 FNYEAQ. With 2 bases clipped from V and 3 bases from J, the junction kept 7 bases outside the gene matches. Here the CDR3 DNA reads TGTGCCAGCAGCTTAACACAGACAGGGAACTACGAGCAGTACTTC. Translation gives CASSLTQTGNYEQYF.

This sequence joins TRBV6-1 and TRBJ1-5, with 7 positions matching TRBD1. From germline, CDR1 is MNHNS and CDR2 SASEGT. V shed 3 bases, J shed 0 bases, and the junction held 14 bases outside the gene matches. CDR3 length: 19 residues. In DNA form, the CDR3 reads TGTGCCAGCAGTGATTGGGACAGTCACTACTTGCATAGCAATCAGCCCCAGCATTTT. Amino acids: CASSDWDSHYLHSNQPQHF.

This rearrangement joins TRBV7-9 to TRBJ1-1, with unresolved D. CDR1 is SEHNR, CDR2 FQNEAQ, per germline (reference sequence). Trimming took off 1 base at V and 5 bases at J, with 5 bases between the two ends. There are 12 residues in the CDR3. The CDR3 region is CASSLELTEAFF. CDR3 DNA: TGTGCCAGCAGCTTAGAGTTAACTGAAGCTTTCTTT.

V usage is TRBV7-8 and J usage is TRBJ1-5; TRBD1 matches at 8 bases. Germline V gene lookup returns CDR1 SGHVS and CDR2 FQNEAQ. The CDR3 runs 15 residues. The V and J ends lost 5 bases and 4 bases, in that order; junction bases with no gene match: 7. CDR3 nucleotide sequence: TGTGCCAGCAGCGACAGGGGTGGATCGAATCAGCCCCAGCATTTT. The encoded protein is CASSDRGGSNQPQHF.

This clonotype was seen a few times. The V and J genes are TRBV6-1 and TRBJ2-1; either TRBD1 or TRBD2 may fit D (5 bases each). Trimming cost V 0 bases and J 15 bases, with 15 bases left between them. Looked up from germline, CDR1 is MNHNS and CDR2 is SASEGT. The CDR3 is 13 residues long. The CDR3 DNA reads TGTGCCAGCAGTGAAGCCCGAGCAGGGAGTTGGTTCTTC. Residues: CASSEARAGSWFF.

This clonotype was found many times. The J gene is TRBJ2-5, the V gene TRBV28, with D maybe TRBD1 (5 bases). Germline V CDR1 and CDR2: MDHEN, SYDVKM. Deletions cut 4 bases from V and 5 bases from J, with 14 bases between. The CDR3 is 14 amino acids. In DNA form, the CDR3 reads TGTGCCAGCAGTTCCGGACATTTCAGGGAGACCCAGTACTTC. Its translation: CASSSGHFRETQYF. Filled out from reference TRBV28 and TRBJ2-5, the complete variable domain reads DVKVTQSSRYLVKRTGEKVFLECVQDMDHENMFWYRQDPGLGLRLIYFSYDVKMKEKGDIPEGYSVSREKKERFSLILESASTNQTSMYLCASSSGHFRETQYFGPGTRLLVL.

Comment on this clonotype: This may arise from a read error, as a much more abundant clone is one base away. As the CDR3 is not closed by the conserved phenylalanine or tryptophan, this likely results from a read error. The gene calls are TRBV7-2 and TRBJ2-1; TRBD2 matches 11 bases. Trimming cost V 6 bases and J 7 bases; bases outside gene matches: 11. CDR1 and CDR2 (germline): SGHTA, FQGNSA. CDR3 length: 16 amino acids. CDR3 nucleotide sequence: TGTGCCAGCAGTCCCTCACTAGCGGGAGTCGGTAATGAGCAGTTCGTC. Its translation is CASSPSLAGVGNEQFV.

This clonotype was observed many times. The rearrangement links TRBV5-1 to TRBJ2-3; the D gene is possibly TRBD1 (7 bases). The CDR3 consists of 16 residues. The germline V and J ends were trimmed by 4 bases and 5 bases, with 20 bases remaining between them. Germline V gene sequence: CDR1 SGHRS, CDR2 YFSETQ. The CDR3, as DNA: TGCGCCAGCAGCGCTGGCAGGGACAGCGGGCGAGATACGCAGTATTTT. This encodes CASSAGRDSGRDTQYF. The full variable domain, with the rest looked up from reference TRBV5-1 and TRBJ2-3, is KAGVTQTPRYLIKTRGQQVTLSCSPISGHRSVSWYQQTPGQGLQFLFEYFSETQRNKGNFPGRFSGRQFSNSRSEMNVSTLELGDSALYLCASSAGRDSGRDTQYFGPGTRLTVL.

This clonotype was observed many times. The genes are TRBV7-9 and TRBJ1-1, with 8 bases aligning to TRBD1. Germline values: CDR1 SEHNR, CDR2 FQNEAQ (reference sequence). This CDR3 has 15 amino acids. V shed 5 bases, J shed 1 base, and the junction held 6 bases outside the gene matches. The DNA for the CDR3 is TGTGCCAGCAGCGAAAGACAGGGGAAGAACACTGAAGCTTTCTTT. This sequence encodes CASSERQGKNTEAFF.

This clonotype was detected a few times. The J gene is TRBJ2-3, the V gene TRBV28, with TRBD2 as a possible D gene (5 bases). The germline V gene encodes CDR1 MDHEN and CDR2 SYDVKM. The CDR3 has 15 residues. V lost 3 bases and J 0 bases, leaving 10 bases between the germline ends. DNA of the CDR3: TGTGCCAGCAGTTTCCGGACTTCTAGCACAGATACGCAGTATTTT. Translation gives CASSFRTSSTDTQYF. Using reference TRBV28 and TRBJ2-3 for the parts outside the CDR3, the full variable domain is DVKVTQSSRYLVKRTGEKVFLECVQDMDHENMFWYRQDPGLGLRLIYFSYDVKMKEKGDIPEGYSVSREKKERFSLILESASTNQTSMYLCASSFRTSSTDTQYFGPGTRLTVL.

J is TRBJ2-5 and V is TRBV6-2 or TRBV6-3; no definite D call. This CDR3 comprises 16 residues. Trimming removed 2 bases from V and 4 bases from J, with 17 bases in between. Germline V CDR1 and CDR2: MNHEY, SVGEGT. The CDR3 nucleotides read TGTGCCAGCAGTTACGGTCTATACACAGTGGGAGAGACCCAGTACTTC. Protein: CASSYGLYTVGETQYF.

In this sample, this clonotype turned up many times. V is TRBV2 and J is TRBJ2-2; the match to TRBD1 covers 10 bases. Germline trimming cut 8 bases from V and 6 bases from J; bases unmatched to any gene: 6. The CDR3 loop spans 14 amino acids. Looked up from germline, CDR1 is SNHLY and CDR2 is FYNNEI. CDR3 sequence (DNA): TGTGCCAGCCTCCGGGACAGGGGAGCCGGGGAGCTGTTTTTT. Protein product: CASLRDRGAGELFF.

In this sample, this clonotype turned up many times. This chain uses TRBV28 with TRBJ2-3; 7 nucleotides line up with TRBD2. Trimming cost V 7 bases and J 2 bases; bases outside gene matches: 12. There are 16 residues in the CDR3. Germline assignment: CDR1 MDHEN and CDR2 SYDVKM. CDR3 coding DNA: TGTGCCAGCACCCCGCCCGCTAGCGGTTCCACAGATACGCAGTATTTT. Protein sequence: CASTPPASGSTDTQYF.

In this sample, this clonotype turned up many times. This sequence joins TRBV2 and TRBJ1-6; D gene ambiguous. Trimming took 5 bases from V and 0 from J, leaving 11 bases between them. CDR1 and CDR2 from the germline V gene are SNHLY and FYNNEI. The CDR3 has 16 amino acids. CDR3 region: CASSWDRSSYNSPLHF. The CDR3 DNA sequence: TGTGCCAGCAGTTGGGATCGGAGCTCCTATAATTCACCCCTCCACTTT.

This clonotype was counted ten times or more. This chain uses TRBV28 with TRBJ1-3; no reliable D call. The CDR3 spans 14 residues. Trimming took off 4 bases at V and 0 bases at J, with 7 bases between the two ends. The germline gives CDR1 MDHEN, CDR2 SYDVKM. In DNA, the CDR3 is TGTGCCAGCAGTTATTTCGTCTCTGGAAACACCATATATTTT. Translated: CASSYFVSGNTIYF.

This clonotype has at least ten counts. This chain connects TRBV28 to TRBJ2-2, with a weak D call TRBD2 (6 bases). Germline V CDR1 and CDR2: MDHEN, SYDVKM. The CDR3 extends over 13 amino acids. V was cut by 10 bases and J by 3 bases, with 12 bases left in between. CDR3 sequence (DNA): TGTGCCATCCAGCGGGTAGACACCGGGGAGCTGTTTTTT. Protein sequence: CAIQRVDTGELFF.

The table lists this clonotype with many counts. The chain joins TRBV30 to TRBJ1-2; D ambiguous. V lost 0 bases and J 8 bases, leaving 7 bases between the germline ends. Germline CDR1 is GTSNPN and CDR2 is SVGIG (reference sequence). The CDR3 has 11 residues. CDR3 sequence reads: CAWSVLGGYTF. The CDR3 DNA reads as TGTGCCTGGAGTGTACTTGGCGGCTACACCTTC.

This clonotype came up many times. CDR3 nucleotides: TGTGCCAGCAGCCCACTAGCGGGAGGGTACCAAGAGACCCAGTACTTC. This encodes CASSPLAGGYQETQYF. J is TRBJ2-5 and V is TRBV5-5, with 13 bases lining up with TRBD2. The V segment lost 4 bases and the J segment 0 bases; nucleotides outside the gene matches: 3. The CDR3 has 16 amino acids. Per the germline V gene, CDR1 is SGHKS and CDR2 is YYEKEE (reference sequence). Together with reference TRBV5-5 and TRBJ2-5, the CDR3 gives the full variable domain: DAGVTQSPTHLIKTRGQQVTLRCSPISGHKSVSWYQQVLGQGPQFIFQYYEKEERGRGNFPDRFSARQFPNYSSELNVNALLLGDSALYLCASSPLAGGYQETQYFGPGTRLLVL.

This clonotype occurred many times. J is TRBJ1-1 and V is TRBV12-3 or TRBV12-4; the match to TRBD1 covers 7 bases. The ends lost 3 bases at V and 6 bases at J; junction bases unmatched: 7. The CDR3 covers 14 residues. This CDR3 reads CASSFKQGSSEAFF. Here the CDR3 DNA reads TGTGCCAGCAGTTTCAAACAGGGGTCCTCTGAAGCTTTCTTT.